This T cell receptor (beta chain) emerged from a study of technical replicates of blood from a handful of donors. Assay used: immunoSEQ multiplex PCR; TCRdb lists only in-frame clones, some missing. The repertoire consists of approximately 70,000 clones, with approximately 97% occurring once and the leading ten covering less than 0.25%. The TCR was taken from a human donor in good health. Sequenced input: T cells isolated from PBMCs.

The CDR3 nucleotides read TGTGCCAGCAGCCGATGGGGCGCGGGGTTTGGAACAGATACGCAGTATTTT. The encoded protein is CASSRWGAGFGTDTQYF. The chain links TRBV5-6 to TRBJ2-3; D may be TRBD2 (6 bases). V was cut by 4 bases and J by 3 bases, with 21 bases left in between. This CDR3 comprises 17 residues. Germline assignment: CDR1 SGHDT and CDR2 YYEEEE.